Following are 12 T cell receptor beta chains from one sample sequenced in a study of cytomegalovirus exposure and HLA in healthy donors. 13 Jbeta primers and 60 Vbeta primers were used for the PCR. This table comes from immunoSEQ multiplex PCR, and its TCRdb copy is limited to in-frame clones, with some not included. Of about 89,000 clones listed, 60% to 80% are singletons. The sample was PBMCs. The receptor source for this set is a woman in her 30s in good health and CMV-seronegative.

The chain uses TRBV6-5 and TRBJ1-5, with 10 nucleotides matching TRBD1. J gave up 6 bases and V 2 bases, and 4 bases lay outside the gene matches. Germline CDR1 reads MNHEY; CDR2 reads SVGAGI. The CDR3 extends over 15 amino acids. CDR3 protein: CASSYTGTGVQPQHF. Here the CDR3 DNA reads TGTGCCAGCAGTTACACAGGGACAGGGGTTCAGCCCCAGCATTTT.

Here the CDR3 reads CASSQDAGYGYTF. The CDR3 coding sequence is TGTGCCAGCAGCCAAGATGCCGGGTATGGCTACACCTTC. The V and J genes are TRBV14 and TRBJ1-2; D not resolved. The V end lost 0 bases, the J end lost 5 bases, and 7 bases lay between the germline ends. The CDR3 contains 13 residues. CDR1 and CDR2 from the germline V gene are SGHDN and FVKESK.

This clone was observed a few times. This chain uses TRBV11-2 with TRBJ2-1, with TRBD1 matching over 8 bases. The V gene's germline CDR1 is SGHAT and CDR2 FQNNGV. J was trimmed by 7 bases and V by 5 bases; bases with no gene match: 7. This CDR3 has 14 residues. DNA for the CDR3: TGTGCCAGCAGCCCAGGGACAGGAGGAAATGAGCAGTTCTTC. Encoded protein: CASSPGTGGNEQFF.

This clone was detected a few times. CDR3: CASSVALTGRETQYF. DNA of the CDR3: TGTGCCAGCAGCGTAGCGTTAACGGGGAGGGAGACCCAGTACTTC. The chain carries TRBV9 and TRBJ2-5; perhaps TRBD2 as D (6 bases). Germline V gives CDR1 SGDLS, CDR2 YYNGEE. The CDR3 has 15 amino acids. V lost 0 bases and J lost 5, with 14 bases in between.

V gene TRBV5-8 combines with J gene TRBJ2-7, with 8 bases lining up with TRBD1. Germline-derived CDR1 and CDR2 are SGHTS and YDEGEE. The CDR3 extends over 14 amino acids. J gave up 0 bases and V 7 bases, and 6 bases lay outside the gene matches. The chain's CDR3 is CASYPGGLSYEQYF. CDR3 nucleotides: TGTGCCAGCTATCCAGGGGGCCTCTCCTACGAGCAGTACTTC.

Concerning this clone: Other DNA sequences of this sample code for an identical CDR3. The chain joins TRBV27 to TRBJ1-5, with D maybe TRBD1 (6 bases). V gave up 6 bases and J gave up 5 bases, with 14 bases separating them. The CDR3 is made up of 14 amino acids. The V gene's germline CDR1 is MNHEY and CDR2 SMNVEV (reference sequence). In nucleotides, the CDR3 is TGTGCCAGCAGCCCCGGGACACCATATCAGCCCCAGCATTTT. Translation gives CASSPGTPYQPQHF.

The chain couples TRBV7-2 to TRBJ2-1; 7 bases align to TRBD2. Germline V gene data show CDR1 as SGHTA and CDR2 as FQGNSA. J gave up 0 bases and V 2 bases, and 7 bases lay outside the gene matches. The CDR3 spans 17 residues. CDR3 bases: TGTGCCAGCAGCTTACACCCCTCTAGCGGCTCCTACAATGAGCAGTTCTTC. Its protein is CASSLHPSSGSYNEQFF.

The rearrangement joins TRBV5-1 to TRBJ1-1, with 11 bases aligning to TRBD1. The germline gives CDR1 SGHRS, CDR2 YFSETQ. The CDR3 contains 16 residues. With 0 bases clipped from V and 6 bases from J, the junction kept 7 bases outside the gene matches. In nucleotides, the CDR3 is TGCGCCAGCAGCTTGGTGGGAGGACAGGGGGCGTCTGAAGCTTTCTTT. Protein: CASSLVGGQGASEAFF.

This clone was picked up one time. The chain joins TRBV6-6 to TRBJ1-5, with no clear D. The length of the CDR3 is 15 residues. V dropped 6 bases and J dropped 2 bases, with 14 bases sitting between them. The germline V gene has CDR1 MNHNY and CDR2 SVGAGI (reference sequence). The CDR3 nucleotides read TGTGCCAGCAGCCCACCCGGGAGTGGCAATCAGCCCCAGCATTTT. This gives the protein CASSPPGSGNQPQHF.

The chain couples TRBV7-9 to TRBJ2-5, with unresolved D. Germline V gene sequence: CDR1 SEHNR, CDR2 FQNEAQ (reference sequence). CDR3 length equals 14 residues. V was shortened by 0 bases and J by 2 bases, with 7 bases between the two germline ends. The DNA for the CDR3 is TGTGCCAGCAGCTTAGCCGGCAGGCAAGAGACCCAGTACTTC. It specifies CASSLAGRQETQYF.

The genes are TRBV19 and TRBJ2-7; the match to TRBD2 covers 15 bases. J was trimmed by 0 bases and V by 6 bases; bases with no gene match: 9. The CDR3 length is 18 residues. The germline V gene encodes CDR1 LNHDA and CDR2 SQIVND (reference sequence). The CDR3 DNA sequence: TGTGCCAGTAGCCGTGGACTAGCGGGGGGGCGGACCTCCTACGAGCAGTACTTC. Translated: CASSRGLAGGRTSYEQYF.

Concerning this clone: This specimen includes other DNA sequences encoding the same CDR3. The chain recombines TRBV5-6 with TRBJ2-7; D is ambiguous. V lost 2 bases to trimming and J lost 2 bases, with 5 bases between them. Germline CDR1 SGHDT, CDR2 YYEEEE. The CDR3 loop spans 12 amino acids. The CDR3 is CASSFQTYEQYF. As DNA, the CDR3 is TGTGCCAGCAGCTTTCAGACCTACGAGCAGTACTTC.